The following is a T cell receptor beta chain sequence with its context. The source of the sample is a study of T cell changes during pregnancy in multiple sclerosis. The CDR3 totals 16 residues. The germline CDR1 and CDR2 sequences are PRHDT and FYEKMQ (reference sequence). V shed 4 bases, J shed 8 bases, and the junction held 9 bases outside the gene matches. Using immunoSEQ multiplex PCR, the repertoire was profiled, and TCRdb retains in-frame clones only, with some absent. The sample shows about 44,000 clones, around 92% of them seen only once. The sequence derives from a female donor with multiple sclerosis, enrolled in a pregnancy study. Sequencing used peripheral blood. This chain connects TRBV13 to TRBJ2-1; TRBD2 agrees at 12 bases. CDR3 bases: TGTGCCAGCAGCTCTAGCGGGAGGGCCTCGGGCTATGAGCAGTTCTTC. It specifies CASSSSGRASGYEQFF.